Described below is a single T cell receptor (beta chain) sequence and its context. The data derive from a study of beta chain features in type 1 diabetes. cDNA synthesis used the whole RNA isolate, giving expressed TCRB sequences. Repertoires were generated with immunoSEQ multiplex PCR, while TCRdb's copy carries only in-frame clones and drops some. The sample contains about 140,000 clones, roughly 9.7% of which appear only once. Germline CDR1 and CDR2: SNHLY and FYNNEI. The CDR3 length is 15 residues. After removal of 7 bases from V and 5 bases from J, the junction contained 13 bases not matched to a gene.

Sequenced material: central memory CD4+ T cells from blood. This chain links TRBV2 with TRBJ2-5, with 7 bases identical to TRBD1. This TCR derives from a woman in her forties in good health. The CDR3 region is CASKLDRSSPETQYF. For the CDR3, the DNA is TGTGCCAGCAAGTTGGACAGGTCCTCTCCGGAGACCCAGTACTTC.